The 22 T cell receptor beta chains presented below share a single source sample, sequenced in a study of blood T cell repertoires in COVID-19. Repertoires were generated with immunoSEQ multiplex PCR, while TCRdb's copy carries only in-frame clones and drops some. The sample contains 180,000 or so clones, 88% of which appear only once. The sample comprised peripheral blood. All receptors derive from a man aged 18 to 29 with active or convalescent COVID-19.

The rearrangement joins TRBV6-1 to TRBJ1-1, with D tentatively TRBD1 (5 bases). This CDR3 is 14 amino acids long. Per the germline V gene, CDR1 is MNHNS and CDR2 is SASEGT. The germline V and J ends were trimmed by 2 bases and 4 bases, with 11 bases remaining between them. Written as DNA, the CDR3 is TGTGCCAGCAGTGAATGGGGTACAGGCACTGAAGCTTTCTTT. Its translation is CASSEWGTGTEAFF.

CDR3 sequence reads: CASSSPLGQETYGYTF. The CDR3 DNA is TGTGCCAGCAGCAGCCCCTTAGGACAGGAGACCTATGGCTACACCTTC. This rearrangement joins TRBV21-1 to TRBJ1-2; TRBD1, the table's D call, lacks a check against the DNA. TRBV21-1 is labeled a pseudogene. The CDR3 has 16 amino acids.

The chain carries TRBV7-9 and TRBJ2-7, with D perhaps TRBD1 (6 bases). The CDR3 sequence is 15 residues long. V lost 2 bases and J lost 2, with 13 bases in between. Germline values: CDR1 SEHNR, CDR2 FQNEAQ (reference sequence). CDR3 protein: CASSLQGLKPYEQYF. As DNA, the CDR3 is TGTGCCAGCAGCTTACAGGGGCTCAAACCCTACGAGCAGTACTTC.

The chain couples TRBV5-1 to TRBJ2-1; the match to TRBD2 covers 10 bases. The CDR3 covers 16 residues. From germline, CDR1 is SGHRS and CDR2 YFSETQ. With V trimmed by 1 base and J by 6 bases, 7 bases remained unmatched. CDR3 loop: CASSLLSSGGLNEQFF. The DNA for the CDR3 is TGCGCCAGCAGCTTGCTCTCTAGCGGGGGCCTCAATGAGCAGTTCTTC.

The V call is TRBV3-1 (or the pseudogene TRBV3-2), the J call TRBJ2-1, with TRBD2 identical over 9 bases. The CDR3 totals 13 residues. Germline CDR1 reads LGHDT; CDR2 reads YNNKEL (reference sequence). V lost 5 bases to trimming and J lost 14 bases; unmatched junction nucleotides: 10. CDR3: CASSSSPGTSKFF. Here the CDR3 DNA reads TGTGCCAGCAGCTCATCACCCGGGACTAGCAAGTTCTTC.

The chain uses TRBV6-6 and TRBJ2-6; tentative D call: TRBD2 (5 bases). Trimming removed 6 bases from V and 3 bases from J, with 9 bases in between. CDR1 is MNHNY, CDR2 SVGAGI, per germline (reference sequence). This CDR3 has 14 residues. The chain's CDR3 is CASRRADGANVLTF. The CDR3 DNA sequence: TGTGCCAGCAGGCGGGCTGATGGGGCCAACGTCCTGACTTTC.

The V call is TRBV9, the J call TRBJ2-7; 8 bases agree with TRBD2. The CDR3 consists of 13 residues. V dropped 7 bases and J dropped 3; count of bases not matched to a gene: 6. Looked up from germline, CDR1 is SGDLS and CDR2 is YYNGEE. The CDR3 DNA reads TGTGCCAGCGGAGCGGGAGTGGGCTACGAGCAGTACTTC. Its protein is CASGAGVGYEQYF.

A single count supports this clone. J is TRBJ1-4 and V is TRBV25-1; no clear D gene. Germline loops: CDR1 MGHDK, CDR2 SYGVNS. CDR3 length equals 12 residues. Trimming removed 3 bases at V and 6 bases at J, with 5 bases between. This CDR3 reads CASSDGHEKLFF. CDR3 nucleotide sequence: TGTGCCAGCAGTGATGGGCATGAAAAACTGTTTTTT.

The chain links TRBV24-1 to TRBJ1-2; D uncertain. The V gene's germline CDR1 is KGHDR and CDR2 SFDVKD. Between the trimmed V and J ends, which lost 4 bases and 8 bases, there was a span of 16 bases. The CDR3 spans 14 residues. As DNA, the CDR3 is TGTGCCACCAGTGACCAGACAAAGTCTGGGGGCTACACCTTC. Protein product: CATSDQTKSGGYTF.

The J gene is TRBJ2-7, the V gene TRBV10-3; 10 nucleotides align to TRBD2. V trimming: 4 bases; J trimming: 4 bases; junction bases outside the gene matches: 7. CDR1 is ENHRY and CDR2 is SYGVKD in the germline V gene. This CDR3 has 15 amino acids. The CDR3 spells CAISGSSGSMYEQYF. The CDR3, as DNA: TGTGCCATCAGTGGATCTAGCGGGAGTATGTACGAGCAGTACTTC.

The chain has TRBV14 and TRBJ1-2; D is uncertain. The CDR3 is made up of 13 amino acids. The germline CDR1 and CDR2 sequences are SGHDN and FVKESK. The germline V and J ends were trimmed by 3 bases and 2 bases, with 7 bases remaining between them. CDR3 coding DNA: TGTGCCAGCAGCCATTCGCTAAACTATGGCTACACCTTC. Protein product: CASSHSLNYGYTF.

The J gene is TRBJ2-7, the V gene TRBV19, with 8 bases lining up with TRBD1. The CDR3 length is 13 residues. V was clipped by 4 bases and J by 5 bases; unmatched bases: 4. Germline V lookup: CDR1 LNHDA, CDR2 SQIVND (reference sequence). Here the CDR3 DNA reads TGTGCCAGTAGTAATCAGGGGGCACACGAGCAGTACTTC. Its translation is CASSNQGAHEQYF.

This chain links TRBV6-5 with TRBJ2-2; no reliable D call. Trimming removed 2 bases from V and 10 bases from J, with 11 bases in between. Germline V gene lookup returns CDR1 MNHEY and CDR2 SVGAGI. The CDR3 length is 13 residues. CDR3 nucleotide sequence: TGTGCCAGCAGTTACGGGCAGGTAGAGGAGCTGTTTTTT. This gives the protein CASSYGQVEELFF.

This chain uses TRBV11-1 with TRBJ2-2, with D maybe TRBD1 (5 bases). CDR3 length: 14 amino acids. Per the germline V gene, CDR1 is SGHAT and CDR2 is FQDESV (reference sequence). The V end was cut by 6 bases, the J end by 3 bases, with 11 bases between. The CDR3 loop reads CASSGHSDTGELFF. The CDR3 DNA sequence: TGTGCCAGCAGTGGACATTCGGACACCGGGGAGCTGTTTTTT. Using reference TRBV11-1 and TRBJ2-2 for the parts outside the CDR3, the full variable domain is EAEVAQSPRYKITEKSQAVAFWCDPISGHATLYWYRQILGQGPELLVQFQDESVVDDSQLPKDRFSAERLKGVDSTLKIQPAELGDSAMYLCASSGHSDTGELFFGEGSRLTVL.

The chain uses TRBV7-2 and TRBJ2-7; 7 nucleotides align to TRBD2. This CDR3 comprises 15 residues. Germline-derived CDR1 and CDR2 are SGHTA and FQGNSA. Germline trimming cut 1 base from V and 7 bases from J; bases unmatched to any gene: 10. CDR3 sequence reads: CASSLGLAVMGEQYF. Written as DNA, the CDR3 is TGTGCCAGCAGCTTAGGGCTAGCGGTTATGGGGGAGCAGTACTTC.

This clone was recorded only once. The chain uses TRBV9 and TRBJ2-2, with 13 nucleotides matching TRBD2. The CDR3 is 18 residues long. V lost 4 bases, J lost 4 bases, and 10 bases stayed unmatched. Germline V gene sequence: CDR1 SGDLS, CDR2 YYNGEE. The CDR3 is CASSPKLAGGGFTGELFF. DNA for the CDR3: TGTGCCAGCAGCCCTAAACTAGCGGGAGGGGGATTCACCGGGGAGCTGTTTTTT.

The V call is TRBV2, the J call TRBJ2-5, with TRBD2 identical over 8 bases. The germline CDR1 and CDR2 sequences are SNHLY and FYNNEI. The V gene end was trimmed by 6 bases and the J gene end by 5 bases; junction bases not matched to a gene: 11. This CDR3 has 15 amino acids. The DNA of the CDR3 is TGTGCCAGCAGCGGTACTAGCGGAACTATTGAGACCCAGTACTTC. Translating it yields CASSGTSGTIETQYF.

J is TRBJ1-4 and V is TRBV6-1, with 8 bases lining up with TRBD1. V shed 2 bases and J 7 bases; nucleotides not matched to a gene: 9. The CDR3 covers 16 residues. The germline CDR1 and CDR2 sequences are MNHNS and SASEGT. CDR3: CASSESRAGGTEKLFF. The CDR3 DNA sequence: TGTGCCAGCAGTGAAAGTCGGGCAGGGGGCACTGAAAAACTGTTTTTT.

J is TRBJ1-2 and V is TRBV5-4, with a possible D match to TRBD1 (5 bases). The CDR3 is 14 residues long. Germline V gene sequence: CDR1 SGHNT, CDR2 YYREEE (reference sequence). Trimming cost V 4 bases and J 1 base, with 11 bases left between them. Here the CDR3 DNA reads TGTGCCAGCAGCCACCGGGACTTTAACTATGGCTACACCTTC. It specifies CASSHRDFNYGYTF.

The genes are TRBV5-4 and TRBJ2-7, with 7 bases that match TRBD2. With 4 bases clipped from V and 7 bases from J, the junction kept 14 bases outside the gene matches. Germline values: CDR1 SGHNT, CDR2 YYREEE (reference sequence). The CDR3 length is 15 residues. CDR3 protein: CASSRQRDPTGEQYF. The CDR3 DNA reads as TGTGCCAGCAGCCGCCAGCGGGATCCTACGGGGGAGCAGTACTTC.

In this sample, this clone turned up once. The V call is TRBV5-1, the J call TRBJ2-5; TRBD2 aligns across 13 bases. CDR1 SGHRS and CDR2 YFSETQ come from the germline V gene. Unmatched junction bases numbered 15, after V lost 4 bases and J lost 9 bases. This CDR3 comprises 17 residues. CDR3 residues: CASSVRTSGGSQFPQYF. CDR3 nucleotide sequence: TGCGCCAGCAGCGTGAGGACTAGCGGGGGCTCTCAATTCCCCCAGTACTTC.

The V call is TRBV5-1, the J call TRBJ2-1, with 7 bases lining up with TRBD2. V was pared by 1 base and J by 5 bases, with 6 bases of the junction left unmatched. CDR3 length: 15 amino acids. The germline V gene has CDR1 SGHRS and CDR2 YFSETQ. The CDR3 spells CASSLSGGPNNEQFF. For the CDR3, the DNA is TGCGCCAGCAGCTTGTCGGGGGGACCAAACAATGAGCAGTTCTTC.